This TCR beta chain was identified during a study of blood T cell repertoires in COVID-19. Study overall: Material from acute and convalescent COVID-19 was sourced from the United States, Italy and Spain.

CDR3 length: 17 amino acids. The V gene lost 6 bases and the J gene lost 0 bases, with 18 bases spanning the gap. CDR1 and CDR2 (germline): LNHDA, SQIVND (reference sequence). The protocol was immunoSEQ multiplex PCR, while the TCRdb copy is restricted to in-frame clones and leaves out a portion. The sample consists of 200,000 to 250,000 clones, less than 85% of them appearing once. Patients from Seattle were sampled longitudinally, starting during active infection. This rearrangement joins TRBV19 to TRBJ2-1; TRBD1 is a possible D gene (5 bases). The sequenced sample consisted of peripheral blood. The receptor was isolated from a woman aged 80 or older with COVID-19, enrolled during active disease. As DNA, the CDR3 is TGTGCCAGTAGAGTACAGGACGTTACATACTCCTACAATGAGCAGTTCTTC. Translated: CASRVQDVTYSYNEQFF.